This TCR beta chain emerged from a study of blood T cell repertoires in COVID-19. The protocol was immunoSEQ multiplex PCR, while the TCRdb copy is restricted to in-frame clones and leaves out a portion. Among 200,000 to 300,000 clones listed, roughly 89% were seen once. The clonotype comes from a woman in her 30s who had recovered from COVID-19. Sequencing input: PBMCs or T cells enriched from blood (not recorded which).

The CDR3 region is CASSVADRPGGYTF. DNA for the CDR3: TGTGCCAGCAGCGTAGCGGACAGGCCGGGGGGCTACACCTTC. V usage is TRBV9 and J usage is TRBJ1-2; 7 positions agree with TRBD1. This CDR3 has 14 amino acids. Germline values: CDR1 SGDLS, CDR2 YYNGEE. After removal of 0 bases from V and 8 bases from J, the junction contained 7 bases not matched to a gene.